These 2 T cell receptor beta chains were all obtained from the same sample, sequenced in a study of T cells in Graves' hyperthyroidism and ophthalmopathy (dated by TCRdb to the late 2010s). The library relied on multiplex PCR. TCRdb names Illumina HiSeq 2000 as the instrument used. Amplification of TCR beta CDR3 regions was carried out from RNA transcripts. The first round of RT-PCR for the TCR CDR3 was performed with the HTBI primer set and the Qiagen OneStep RT-PCR kit. Using fastp at Q25 and MiXCR, TCRdb reprocessed the public reads and kept productive beta chains. CDR3 protein duplicates are merged, each entry listing the most common genes and DNA. This sample holds about 610,000 distinct CDR3 sequences; approximately 15% were observed only once. 2.5% to 4% of the sample lies in the top ten. The sequenced sample was blood. Receptor source: a middle-aged woman with Graves' ophthalmopathy.

This clonotype was counted at least ten times. The chain recombines TRBV6-8 with TRBJ1-5; D is perhaps TRBD1 (5 bases). Germline CDR1 is MNHGY and CDR2 is SAAAGT. This CDR3 comprises 15 residues. V was pared by 2 bases and J by 3 bases, with 11 bases between. The CDR3 reads CASSYGRVTNQPQHF. CDR3 DNA sequence: TGTGCCAGCAGTTACGGCAGGGTGACCAATCAGCCCCAGCATTTT.

This clonotype was seen many times. This chain joins TRBV11-1 and TRBJ2-3, with 7 positions matching TRBD1. Germline CDR1 is SGHAT and CDR2 is FQDESV (reference sequence). This CDR3 region has 13 residues. The V and J ends lost 6 bases and 4 bases, in that order; junction bases with no gene match: 4. CDR3 sequence reads: CASRYRGADTQYF. CDR3 DNA: TGTGCCAGCAGATACAGGGGCGCAGATACGCAGTATTTT. Looking up the rest from reference TRBV11-1 and TRBJ2-3 gives the full variable domain: EAEVAQSPRYKITEKSQAVAFWCDPISGHATLYWYRQILGQGPELLVQFQDESVVDDSQLPKDRFSAERLKGVDSTLKIQPAELGDSAMYLCASRYRGADTQYFGPGTRLTVL.